The 8 T cell receptor beta chains listed next were all sequenced from one sample in a study of shared clonotypes between healthy human individuals. Only in-frame clones appear in the TCRdb table, and some are missing; sequencing was by immunoSEQ multiplex PCR. The table lists fewer than 100,000 clones, less than 80% of them singletons, with about 42% in the top ten. Sample: memory CD8+ T cells sorted from blood. Subset given: CD45RO+ cells pooled with CCR7-negative TemRA cells. The receptor set was obtained from a young man in good health.

The V gene is TRBV25-1, the J gene TRBJ2-3; no definite D call. The germline gives CDR1 MGHDK, CDR2 SYGVNS. The CDR3 is made up of 16 amino acids. V lost 4 bases to trimming and J lost 0 bases, with 14 bases between them. CDR3 DNA sequence: TGTGCCAGCAGTGCTCAAGCAATTACTAGCACAGATACGCAGTATTTT. This translates into CASSAQAITSTDTQYF.

Notes on this clone: This specimen includes other DNA sequences encoding the same CDR3. The V call is TRBV9, the J call TRBJ2-1; D call uncertain. The ends were cut back, 3 bases at V and 4 bases at J, with 5 bases in the middle. The CDR3 spans 12 residues. CDR1 and CDR2 from the germline V gene are SGDLS and YYNGEE. The CDR3 DNA is TGTGCCAGCAGCGACTATTACAATGAGCAGTTCTTC. Translating gives CASSDYYNEQFF. Full variable domain (missing parts from reference TRBV9 and TRBJ2-1): DSGVTQTPKHLITATGQRVTLRCSPRSGDLSVYWYQQSLDQGLQFLIQYYNGEERAKGNILERFSAQQFPDLHSELNLSSLELGDSALYFCASSDYYNEQFFGPGTRLTVL.

J is TRBJ2-5 and V is TRBV27; 10 nucleotides line up with TRBD2. V dropped 3 bases and J dropped 4; count of bases not matched to a gene: 2. CDR1 and CDR2 (germline): MNHEY, SMNVEV (reference sequence). This CDR3 is 14 amino acids long. CDR3 sequence reads: CASSFRLAGETQYF. The CDR3 DNA follows: TGTGCCAGCAGTTTCCGACTAGCGGGAGAGACCCAGTACTTC.

This rearrangement joins TRBV18 to TRBJ1-1; TRBD1 aligns across 10 bases. The CDR3 runs 15 residues. V shed 3 bases, J shed 11 bases, and the junction held 12 bases outside the gene matches. Germline-derived CDR1 and CDR2 are KGHSH and LQKENI. The CDR3 DNA reads TGTGCCAGCTCACCGGGACAGGGGCAGTGGCTGTCGGCTTTCTTT. As protein: CASSPGQGQWLSAFF.

The V and J genes are TRBV5-1 and TRBJ2-5; D is ambiguous. This CDR3 contains 15 residues. Germline assignment: CDR1 SGHRS and CDR2 YFSETQ. V lost 4 bases to trimming and J lost 1 base, with 14 bases between them. CDR3 sequence: CASSPPLGPQETQYF. CDR3 coding DNA: TGCGCCAGCAGCCCACCGCTAGGACCCCAAGAGACCCAGTACTTC. Full variable domain (missing parts from reference TRBV5-1 and TRBJ2-5): KAGVTQTPRYLIKTRGQQVTLSCSPISGHRSVSWYQQTPGQGLQFLFEYFSETQRNKGNFPGRFSGRQFSNSRSEMNVSTLELGDSALYLCASSPPLGPQETQYFGPGTRLLVL.

V usage is TRBV27 and J usage is TRBJ2-4; 9 bases align to TRBD1. Germline trimming cut 6 bases from V and 2 bases from J; bases unmatched to any gene: 17. CDR1 MNHEY and CDR2 SMNVEV come from the germline V gene (reference sequence). The CDR3 runs to 19 residues. The CDR3 sequence is CASRPNPGQGHSPKNIQYF. The CDR3 region has the DNA TGTGCCAGCAGGCCCAACCCCGGACAGGGGCACTCACCCAAAAACATTCAGTACTTC.

Only a few counts were recorded for this clone. This may be a read error: a much more frequent sequence differs by one nucleotide. The same CDR3 also results from other DNA sequences found in this sample. This sequence joins TRBV28 and TRBJ2-7; D call uncertain. CDR1 is MDHEN, CDR2 SYDVKM, per germline. The ends were cut back, 5 bases at V and 2 bases at J, with 4 bases in the middle. The CDR3 is 11 residues long. The CDR3 DNA reads as TGTGCCAGCAGTACGACCTACGAGCAGTACTTC. Translating gives CASSTTYEQYF.

The chain combines TRBV7-8 with TRBJ2-1; D possibly uses TRBD1 or TRBD2 (5 bases each). V lost 3 bases to trimming and J lost 9 bases, with 15 bases between them. This CDR3 spans 14 amino acids. Germline values: CDR1 SGHVS, CDR2 FQNEAQ. In DNA form, the CDR3 reads TGTGCCAGCAGCTTGGCAGGGACCGTCGGTGAGCAGTTCTTC. As protein: CASSLAGTVGEQFF. The full variable domain, its missing parts supplied by reference TRBV7-8 and TRBJ2-1, is GAGVSQSPRYKVAKRGQDVALRCDPISGHVSLFWYQQALGQGPEFLTYFQNEAQLDKSGLPSDRFFAERPEGSVSTLKIQRTQQEDSAVYLCASSLAGTVGEQFFGPGTRLTVL.